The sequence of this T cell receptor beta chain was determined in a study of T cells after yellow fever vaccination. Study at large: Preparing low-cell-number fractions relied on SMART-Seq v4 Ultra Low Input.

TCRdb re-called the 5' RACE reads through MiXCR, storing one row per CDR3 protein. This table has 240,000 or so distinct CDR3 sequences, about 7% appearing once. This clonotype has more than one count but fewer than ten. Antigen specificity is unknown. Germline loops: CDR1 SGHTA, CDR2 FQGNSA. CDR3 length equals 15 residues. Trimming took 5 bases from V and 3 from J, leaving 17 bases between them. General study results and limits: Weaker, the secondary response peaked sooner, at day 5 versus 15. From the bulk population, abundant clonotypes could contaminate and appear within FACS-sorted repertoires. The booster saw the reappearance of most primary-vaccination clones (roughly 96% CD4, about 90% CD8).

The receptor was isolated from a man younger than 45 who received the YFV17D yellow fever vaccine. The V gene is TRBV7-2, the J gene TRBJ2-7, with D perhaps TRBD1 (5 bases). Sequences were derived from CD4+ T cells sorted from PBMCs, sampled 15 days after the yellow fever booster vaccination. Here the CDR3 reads CASSLTRVSGYEQYF. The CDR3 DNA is TGTGCCAGCAGCCTCACCAGGGTTAGTGGCTACGAGCAGTACTTC.